This record covers a single T cell receptor (beta chain). Original processing methods: The assay estimated nucleated cells by amplifying reference gene primers. Generated by immunoSEQ multiplex PCR, the TCRdb table keeps only in-frame clones and is missing some. That table gives V, J and clone size, and the DNA gave D and trimming. The profile shows about 400,000 clones, 70% to 90% of them singletons. The data were obtained in a study of blood T cell repertoires in COVID-19. Overall study: Acute and convalescent COVID-19 specimens originated in the United States, Italy and Spain.

The sample was peripheral blood. The origin of this receptor is a human donor in a cohort sampled during active COVID-19.

Here the CDR3 reads CASSPHRPGQRGTEAFF. The CDR3 DNA follows: TGTGCCAGCAGCCCTCACAGGCCGGGACAGAGGGGCACTGAAGCTTTCTTT. The chain joins TRBV3-1 (or the pseudogene TRBV3-2) to TRBJ1-1; 7 bases agree with TRBD1. Losses at the gene ends were 4 bases for V and 4 bases for J; bases not matched to a gene: 15. Germline loops: CDR1 LGHDT, CDR2 YNNKEL (reference sequence). The CDR3 covers 17 residues.